This entry is about one T cell receptor beta chain. The antigen is undetermined. This CDR3 is also generated by other DNA sequences in the sample. This entry is derived from a study of shared clonotypes between healthy human individuals. Study-wide results and limits: A reduction in generation probabilities was seen for non-shared clonotypes relative to those shared by all four donors. What naive subsets generally showed was a larger estimated richness than memory subsets showed.

Germline V lookup: CDR1 SGHRS, CDR2 YFSETQ. The CDR3 loop spans 14 amino acids. The germline V and J ends were trimmed by 2 bases and 1 base, with 7 bases remaining between them. Per the original methods: Because ImmunoSEQ provided only junction sequences with no quality scores, the filtering differed. Repertoires were generated with immunoSEQ multiplex PCR, while TCRdb's copy carries only in-frame clones and drops some. V and J calls and clone size are as listed in that table; D and trimming were resolved from the DNA. The table shows about 2.3 million clones, with over 90% occurring only once. Donors comprised healthy HIV-negative adults lacking recent acute infections or vaccinations.

What was sequenced was naive CD4+ T cells from PBMCs. Subset here: CD45RA+ positively selected. The J gene is TRBJ2-1, the V gene TRBV5-1; no clear D. The clonotype was recovered from a man aged 18 to 30 in good health. Some clones in this sample may be carry-over from other donors' samples. The CDR3 DNA reads TGCGCCAGCAGCTTTGGCACTTCCTACAATGAGCAGTTCTTC. Its translation: CASSFGTSYNEQFF.